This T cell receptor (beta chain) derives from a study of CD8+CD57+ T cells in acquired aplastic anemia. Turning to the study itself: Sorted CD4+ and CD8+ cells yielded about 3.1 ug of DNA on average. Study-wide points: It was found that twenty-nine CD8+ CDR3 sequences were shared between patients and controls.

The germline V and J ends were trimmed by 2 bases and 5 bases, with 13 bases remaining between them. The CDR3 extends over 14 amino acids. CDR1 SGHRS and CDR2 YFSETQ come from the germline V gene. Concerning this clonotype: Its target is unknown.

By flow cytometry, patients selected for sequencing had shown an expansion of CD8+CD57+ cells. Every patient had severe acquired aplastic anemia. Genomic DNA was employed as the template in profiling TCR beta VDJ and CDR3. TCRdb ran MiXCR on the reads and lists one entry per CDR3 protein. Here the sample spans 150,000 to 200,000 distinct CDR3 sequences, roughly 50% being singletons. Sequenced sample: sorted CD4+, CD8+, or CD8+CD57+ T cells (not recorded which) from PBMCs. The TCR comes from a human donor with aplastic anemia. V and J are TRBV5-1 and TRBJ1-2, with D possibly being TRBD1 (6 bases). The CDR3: CASSFGVQGYGYTF. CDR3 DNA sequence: TGCGCCAGCAGCTTCGGGGTACAGGGATATGGCTACACCTTC.